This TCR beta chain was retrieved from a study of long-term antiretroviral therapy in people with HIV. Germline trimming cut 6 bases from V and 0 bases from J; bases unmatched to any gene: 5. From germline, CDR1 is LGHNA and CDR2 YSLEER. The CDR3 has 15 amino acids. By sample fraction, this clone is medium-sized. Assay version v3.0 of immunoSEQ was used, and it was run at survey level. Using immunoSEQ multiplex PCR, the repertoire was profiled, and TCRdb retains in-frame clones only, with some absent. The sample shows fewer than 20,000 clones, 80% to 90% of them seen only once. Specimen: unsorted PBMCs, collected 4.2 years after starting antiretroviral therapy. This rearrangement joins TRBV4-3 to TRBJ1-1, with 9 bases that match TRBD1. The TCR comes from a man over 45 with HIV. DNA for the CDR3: TGCGCCAGCAGTTTGGACAGGGGTATGAACACTGAAGCTTTCTTT. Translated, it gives CASSLDRGMNTEAFF.